A single sample gave rise to the 32 T cell receptor beta chains below, sequenced in a study of T cell changes during pregnancy in multiple sclerosis. The protocol was immunoSEQ multiplex PCR, while the TCRdb copy is restricted to in-frame clones and leaves out a portion. The table records some 39,000 clones, about 88% of them present only once. Sequencing used CD8+ T cells from peripheral blood mononuclear cells, obtained in the first trimester of pregnancy. The source is a female donor with multiple sclerosis, enrolled in a pregnancy study.

The V gene is TRBV15, the J gene TRBJ2-2, with 8 bases matching TRBD1. Germline values: CDR1 LNHNV, CDR2 YYDKDF (reference sequence). Trimming took 0 bases from V and 0 from J; bases not matched to a gene: 6. CDR3 length: 18 residues. This CDR3 is CATSRETGAIPNTGELFF. The CDR3 nucleotides read TGTGCCACCAGCAGAGAGACAGGGGCCATCCCGAACACCGGGGAGCTGTTTTTT.

The rearrangement uses TRBV14 and TRBJ2-1; 9 bases line up with TRBD2. V lost 2 bases to trimming and J lost 1 base; unmatched junction nucleotides: 6. Per the germline V gene, CDR1 is SGHDN and CDR2 is FVKESK. There are 17 residues in the CDR3. CDR3 residues: CASSQILAGISYNEQFF. As DNA, the CDR3 is TGTGCCAGCAGCCAAATCCTAGCGGGGATATCCTACAATGAGCAGTTCTTC.

This clone came up once. The gene calls are TRBV28 and TRBJ2-2; 11 bases line up with TRBD2. CDR1 and CDR2 from the germline V gene are MDHEN and SYDVKM. V lost 6 bases and J lost 0; bases outside the gene matches: 9. This CDR3 contains 18 residues. The DNA for the CDR3 is TGTGCCAGCAGCCCTCGACTAGCGGGGCGCGCGAACACCGGGGAGCTGTTTTTT. Protein product: CASSPRLAGRANTGELFF.

This clone has only one observation. The chain has TRBV9 and TRBJ1-2; 9 positions agree with TRBD1. CDR3 size: 16 residues. CDR1 is SGDLS, CDR2 YYNGEE, per germline. V was clipped by 4 bases and J by 5 bases; unmatched bases: 12. The CDR3: CASSPREEDRGYGYTF. The CDR3 DNA is TGTGCCAGCAGCCCAAGGGAGGAGGACAGGGGTTATGGCTACACCTTC.

The V gene is TRBV7-9, the J gene TRBJ2-5, with 8 bases aligning to TRBD1. TRBJ2-7 explains the end of the DNA better; the J call may be wrong. Germline CDR1 is SEHNR and CDR2 is FQNEAQ (reference sequence). The CDR3 is made up of 14 amino acids. The CDR3 coding sequence is TGTGCCAGCAGCGCACCCGGGACAGGTCGCGAGCAGTACTTC. Its protein is CASSAPGTGREQYF.

The chain recombines TRBV4-1 with TRBJ1-2; D is perhaps TRBD1 (5 bases). Germline CDR1 reads MGHRA; CDR2 reads YSYEKL. The CDR3 totals 14 residues. V lost 1 base and J lost 3, with 9 bases in between. The CDR3 region has the DNA TGCGCCAGCAGCCAAGTTGGGGGGGACTATGGCTACACCTTC. Protein: CASSQVGGDYGYTF.

This clone occurred once. The chain employs TRBV4-3 and TRBJ2-7; no clear D gene. Germline V CDR1 and CDR2: LGHNA, YSLEER. The CDR3 loop spans 16 amino acids. V was clipped by 0 bases and J by 0 bases, with 12 bases between them. The CDR3 sequence: CASSQETTESSYEQYF. CDR3 nucleotide sequence: TGCGCCAGCAGCCAAGAAACCACAGAAAGCTCCTACGAGCAGTACTTC.

V gene TRBV4-3 combines with J gene TRBJ2-5; 8 bases are a match to TRBD2. Germline assignment: CDR1 LGHNA and CDR2 YSLEER. The CDR3 is 14 amino acids. Losses at the gene ends were 3 bases for V and 5 bases for J; bases not matched to a gene: 5. The CDR3 spells CASSQAGGGETQYF. The CDR3 DNA reads TGCGCCAGCAGCCAGGCGGGAGGTGGGGAGACCCAGTACTTC.

The chain uses TRBV30 and TRBJ2-1, with D possibly matching TRBD2 (7 bases). Germline V gene sequence: CDR1 GTSNPN, CDR2 SVGIG (reference sequence). This CDR3 spans 14 amino acids. V was shortened by 1 base and J by 7 bases, with 14 bases between the two germline ends. In DNA form, the CDR3 reads TGTGCCTGGAGTGGAGGCGGGGGCCTAAATGAGCAGTTCTTC. It specifies CAWSGGGGLNEQFF.

The gene calls are TRBV6-5 and TRBJ2-5; 9 bases agree with TRBD1. CDR1 and CDR2 (germline): MNHEY, SVGAGI. V lost 6 bases to trimming and J lost 1 base; unmatched junction nucleotides: 3. The CDR3 runs to 14 residues. CDR3: CASRWTGAQETQYF. CDR3 coding DNA: TGTGCCAGCAGGTGGACAGGGGCCCAAGAGACCCAGTACTTC.

With respect to this clone: The same CDR3 can be traced to other DNA sequences in this sample. The CDR3: CASSLAQGAPYEQYF. The CDR3 DNA follows: TGTGCCAGCAGCTTAGCACAGGGGGCGCCCTACGAGCAGTACTTC. V is TRBV7-8 and J is TRBJ2-7, with TRBD1 identical over 9 bases. V lost 0 bases to trimming and J lost 2 bases; unmatched junction nucleotides: 2. The CDR3 consists of 15 residues. The germline CDR1 and CDR2 sequences are SGHVS and FQNEAQ.

CDR3 nucleotide sequence: TGTGCCAGCAGTGAATCTTCAGGTGATGAAAAACTGTTTTTT. Translated: CASSESSGDEKLFF. This chain connects TRBV25-1 to TRBJ1-4; D ambiguous. V lost 1 base and J lost 6, with 9 bases in between. Germline V CDR1 and CDR2: MGHDK, SYGVNS. The CDR3 sequence is 14 residues long.

The chain recombines TRBV2 with TRBJ2-1, with TRBD2 matching 8 bases. The CDR3 sequence is 13 residues long. V lost 8 bases to trimming and J lost 3 bases; unmatched junction nucleotides: 3. The V gene's germline CDR1 is SNHLY and CDR2 FYNNEI. Here the CDR3 DNA reads TGTGCCAGCCCAGCGGGGGACTACAATGAGCAGTTCTTC. Amino acids: CASPAGDYNEQFF.

This clone was detected a few times. The chain links TRBV30 to TRBJ1-5; unclear D gene. Germline V CDR1 and CDR2: GTSNPN, SVGIG (reference sequence). The CDR3 runs 13 residues. Between the trimmed V and J ends, which lost 1 base and 0 bases, there was a span of 4 bases. The CDR3: CAWSGGSNQPQHF. In DNA form, the CDR3 reads TGTGCCTGGAGTGGCGGTAGCAATCAGCCCCAGCATTTT.

The chain carries TRBV7-2 and TRBJ2-5; perhaps TRBD2 as D (5 bases). Trimming cost V 2 bases and J 3 bases, with 7 bases left between them. This CDR3 is 13 amino acids long. In germline, CDR1 is SGHTA, CDR2 FQGNSA. The CDR3 region is CASSLMREETQYF. CDR3 coding DNA: TGTGCCAGCAGCTTAATGAGGGAAGAGACCCAGTACTTC.

The V call is TRBV9, the J call TRBJ2-1, with 11 bases aligning to TRBD2. CDR3 length: 14 amino acids. V lost 8 bases and J lost 6; bases outside the gene matches: 7. The germline V gene has CDR1 SGDLS and CDR2 YYNGEE. The CDR3 DNA reads as TGTGCCAGTAACCTAGCGGGGGGCATCAATGAGCAGTTCTTC. Translation: CASNLAGGINEQFF.

V gene TRBV5-6 combines with J gene TRBJ1-2, with D unresolved. V lost 3 bases and J lost 8, with 14 bases in between. Germline V gene lookup returns CDR1 SGHDT and CDR2 YYEEEE. The CDR3 runs 13 residues. The CDR3: CASSYGPGGGYTF. The CDR3 coding sequence is TGTGCCAGCAGCTACGGACCGGGAGGAGGCTACACCTTC.

This clone was observed once. This chain joins TRBV11-2 and TRBJ1-4; D call uncertain. The germline V gene has CDR1 SGHAT and CDR2 FQNNGV. The ends were cut back, 2 bases at V and 0 bases at J, with 7 bases in the middle. This CDR3 has 15 residues. CDR3 in DNA: TGTGCCAGCAGCTTATCCCCAACAACTAATGAAAAACTGTTTTTT. Amino acids: CASSLSPTTNEKLFF.

The chain recombines TRBV5-1 with TRBJ1-4; 8 bases are a match to TRBD1. The trim removed 0 bases at V and 8 bases at J, leaving 0 bases unmatched. Germline V CDR1 and CDR2: SGHRS, YFSETQ. This CDR3 has 13 residues. This CDR3 is CASSLGTGEKLFF. The CDR3 coding sequence is TGCGCCAGCAGCTTGGGGACAGGGGAAAAACTGTTTTTT.

The chain uses TRBV6-6 and TRBJ2-1; 9 nucleotides align to TRBD1. V trimming: 6 bases; J trimming: 2 bases; junction bases outside the gene matches: 5. CDR1 is MNHNY and CDR2 is SVGAGI in the germline V gene (reference sequence). CDR3 length: 15 amino acids. The CDR3 reads CASRRGQGTYNEQFF. CDR3 nucleotides: TGTGCCAGCAGAAGAGGACAGGGGACCTACAATGAGCAGTTCTTC.

This chain connects TRBV7-3 to TRBJ2-7, with TRBD2 identical over 8 bases. The germline gives CDR1 SGHTA, CDR2 FQGTGA. The ends lost 1 base at V and 3 bases at J; junction bases unmatched: 11. The CDR3 is 17 amino acids. The CDR3, as DNA: TGTGCCAGCAGCTTAAATCCGGGACTAGGCACAAGCTACGAGCAGTACTTC. This translates into CASSLNPGLGTSYEQYF.

The V call is TRBV29-1, the J call TRBJ2-7, with 9 nucleotides matching TRBD1. CDR1 is SQVTM and CDR2 is ANQGSEA in the germline V gene. The CDR3 totals 13 residues. V lost 6 bases to trimming and J lost 0 bases; unmatched junction nucleotides: 3. CDR3 sequence: CSVGTGSSYEQYF. CDR3 DNA: TGCAGCGTCGGGACAGGGAGCTCCTACGAGCAGTACTTC.

This chain links TRBV18 with TRBJ2-7; maybe TRBD1 (6 bases). The CDR3 totals 13 residues. The germline V gene has CDR1 KGHSH and CDR2 LQKENI. Trimming removed 3 bases from V and 4 bases from J, with 10 bases in between. CDR3 DNA sequence: TGTGCCAGCTCACCGGCGGACAGATACGAGCAGTACTTC. Its protein is CASSPADRYEQYF.

The chain has TRBV7-2 and TRBJ2-3, with 8 bases lining up with TRBD2. CDR3 length: 15 residues. Germline assignment: CDR1 SGHTA and CDR2 FQGNSA. The V segment lost 5 bases and the J segment 8 bases; nucleotides outside the gene matches: 12. The CDR3 DNA follows: TGTGCCAGCAGCCCTACAGCTACCGGGGGGGTTACGCAGTATTTT. Amino acids: CASSPTATGGVTQYF. The full variable domain, its missing parts supplied by reference TRBV7-2 and TRBJ2-3, is GAGVSQSPSNKVTEKGKDVELRCDPISGHTALYWYRQSLGQGLEFLIYFQGNSAPDKSGLPSDRFSAERTGGSVSTLTIQRTQQEDSAVYLCASSPTATGGVTQYFGPGTRLTVL.

The chain combines TRBV7-2 with TRBJ2-7; D is ambiguous. CDR3 length equals 14 residues. CDR1 and CDR2 (germline): SGHTA, FQGNSA. Trimming shortened V by 0 bases and J by 2 bases, and 8 bases separated the two germline ends. DNA of the CDR3: TGTGCCAGCAGCTTAGCGCTAGTCCCCTACGAGCAGTACTTC. Its protein product is CASSLALVPYEQYF.

V and J are TRBV12-5 and TRBJ2-7, with TRBD1 identical over 7 bases. Germline-derived CDR1 and CDR2 are LGHNT and FRNRAP. V lost 6 bases, J lost 5 bases, and 4 bases stayed unmatched. The CDR3 runs 12 residues. The CDR3 DNA sequence: TGTGCTAGTGGCTTCCAGGGGGACGAGCAGTACTTC. It yields the protein CASGFQGDEQYF.

This rearrangement joins TRBV11-2 to TRBJ1-2; TRBD1 aligns across 7 bases. V shed 5 bases, J shed 4 bases, and the junction held 13 bases outside the gene matches. CDR1 is SGHAT, CDR2 FQNNGV, per germline. This CDR3 is 16 amino acids long. This CDR3 reads CASSPLQGPDFYGYTF. In DNA form, the CDR3 reads TGTGCCAGCAGCCCGCTACAGGGGCCTGACTTCTATGGCTACACCTTC. The complete variable domain, with remaining parts taken from reference TRBV11-2 and TRBJ1-2, reads EAGVAQSPRYKIIEKRQSVAFWCNPISGHATLYWYQQILGQGPKLLIQFQNNGVVDDSQLPKDRFSAERLKGVDSTLKIQPAKLEDSAVYLCASSPLQGPDFYGYTFGSGTRLTVV.

The gene calls are TRBV15 and TRBJ2-1, with 8 nucleotides matching TRBD2. Germline CDR1 reads LNHNV; CDR2 reads YYDKDF (reference sequence). Trimming cost V 4 bases and J 4 bases; bases outside gene matches: 6. The CDR3 is made up of 15 amino acids. CDR3 nucleotide sequence: TGTGCCACCAGCAAAAAGACTAGCGAATACAATGAGCAGTTCTTC. Its translation is CATSKKTSEYNEQFF. Full variable domain (missing parts from reference TRBV15 and TRBJ2-1): DAMVIQNPRYQVTQFGKPVTLSCSQTLNHNVMYWYQQKSSQAPKLLFHYYDKDFNNEADTPDNFQSRRPNTSFCFLDIRSPGLGDTAMYLCATSKKTSEYNEQFFGPGTRLTVL.

This clone was found once. The chain couples TRBV7-9 to TRBJ1-2; tentative D call: TRBD1 (5 bases). This CDR3 spans 14 amino acids. The V gene lost 2 bases and the J gene lost 4 bases, with 11 bases spanning the gap. Germline V CDR1 and CDR2: SEHNR, FQNEAQ (reference sequence). The CDR3 DNA is TGTGCCAGCAGCTTACTTCAGGGACTCTATGGCTACACCTTC. As protein: CASSLLQGLYGYTF. Complete variable domain (other parts from reference TRBV7-9 and TRBJ1-2): DTGVSQNPRHKITKRGQNVTFRCDPISEHNRLYWYRQTLGQGPEFLTYFQNEAQLEKSRLLSDRFSAERPKGSFSTLEIQRTEQGDSAMYLCASSLLQGLYGYTFGSGTRLTVV.

This clone appeared once. The chain links TRBV19 to TRBJ1-6; TRBD1 might be the D (6 bases). The CDR3 extends over 14 amino acids. The V end was cut by 5 bases, the J end by 10 bases, with 15 bases between. CDR1 is LNHDA, CDR2 SQIVND, per germline (reference sequence). CDR3 nucleotide sequence: TGTGCCAGTAGTGCGGACAGAGAATGGTCACCCCTCCACTTT. It is translated as CASSADREWSPLHF.

The CDR3 DNA follows: TGTGCCAGCAGCTTAGGAGCCTTGGGAGATGGCTACACCTTC. Amino acid sequence: CASSLGALGDGYTF. The rearrangement joins TRBV7-9 to TRBJ1-2; D unresolved. The germline V and J ends were trimmed by 1 base and 6 bases, with 12 bases remaining between them. The CDR3 runs to 14 residues. Germline V CDR1 and CDR2: SEHNR, FQNEAQ (reference sequence).

The rearrangement uses TRBV10-2 and TRBJ1-5; D not certain. The CDR3 is 15 residues long. Germline V gene lookup returns CDR1 WSHSY and CDR2 SAAADI. V was pared by 5 bases and J by 0 bases, with 11 bases between. CDR3: CASSFGLYSNQPQHF. DNA of the CDR3: TGCGCCAGCAGTTTCGGACTTTATAGCAATCAGCCCCAGCATTTT.